The rows below give T cell receptor beta chains drawn from one sample of a study of low-dose radiotherapy and immunotherapy resistance in tumors. In TCRdb, the reads were re-called with MiXCR into one record per CDR3 protein. The table records tens of thousands of distinct CDR3 sequences, around 29% of them present only once. Sample: PBMCs, taken before treatment. These receptors originate from a female donor with ovarian cancer. Each CDR3 is given without its conserved first and last residue.

j_call cdr3_length v_call cdr3_aa
TRBJ1-2 10 TRBV20-1 SASPRTEGYT
TRBJ2-7 13 TRBV20-1 SARDVEGPLYEQY
TRBJ2-2 11 TRBV4-3 ASSQVRVGELF
TRBJ1-1 13 TRBV19 ASSIAVVANTEAF
TRBJ1-3 12 TRBV29-1 SVRLGASGNTIY
TRBJ2-3 11 TRBV29-1 SVDSGFTDTQY
TRBJ2-7 17 TRBV6-2/TRBV6-3 ASSYGRTGVRTLGYEQY
TRBJ2-1 16 TRBV5-1 ASSLAIDSGGEYNEQF
TRBJ2-3 12 TRBV28 ASSATSGHNTQY
TRBJ2-6 15 TRBV5-4 ASSLDPAASGANVLT
TRBJ1-1 11 TRBV12-3/TRBV12-4 ASSSVSRNEAF